This T cell receptor beta chain emerged from a study of blood T cell repertoires in COVID-19. As processed by the authors: Nucleated cell counts were estimated from reference gene primer amplification. Data came from immunoSEQ multiplex PCR; TCRdb stores just in-frame clones and leaves some out. The DNA gave D and trimming, while V, J and clone size come from that table. The sample carries about 240,000 clones, around 85% recorded once. CDR1 is SGDLS and CDR2 is YYNGEE in the germline V gene. The V and J ends lost 1 base and 3 bases respectively, with 11 bases between them. The CDR3 extends over 15 amino acids.

The receptor was isolated from a woman older than 75 with acute or convalescent COVID-19. The chain links TRBV9 to TRBJ2-1; possibly TRBD2 for D (6 bases). Sequenced input: peripheral blood. The DNA of the CDR3 is TGTGCCAGCAGCGTAAGCGGGCGAAACTACAATGAGCAGTTCTTC. Translated, it gives CASSVSGRNYNEQFF.